This T cell receptor beta chain derives from a study of CXCR3-negative and CXCR3-positive naive CD8 T cells. Points from the study as a whole: It was found that naive subsets had comparable surface CD5, and TCR strength was inferred from TRB CDR3 properties. For CXCR3-positive naive cells, TRB CDR3s were more hydrophobic than those of CXCR3-negative naive cells. Memory CD8+ T cell repertoires were far less diverse than both naive subsets.

CDR3 length: 18 amino acids. Comment on this clonotype: Antigen specificity is unknown.

All CD8+ T cell subsets were sorted in triplicate at hundreds of thousands of cells each. Identification of naive CD8+ T cells rested on CD45RO-CCR7+CD27+CD95- status. The libraries of TRB cDNA were constructed through 5' RACE using UMI labels. With the 5' RACE reads reprocessed, TCRdb shows one record per CDR3 protein and no DNA. This sample's table has some 140,000 distinct CDR3 sequences. Sequencing was performed on naive CXCR3+ CD8+ T cells from blood. Subset specified: CD45RO-CCR7+CD27+CD95- naive CD8+ T cells expressing CXCR3 (TNR3+). This clonotype was obtained from a human donor in good health. Some clones in this sample may be carry-over from other donors' samples. J is TRBJ2-5 and V is TRBV12-3 or TRBV12-4; the D gene TCRdb calls, TRBD2, cannot be checked with no DNA. The CDR3 protein is CASSLALSPAGQQETQYF.